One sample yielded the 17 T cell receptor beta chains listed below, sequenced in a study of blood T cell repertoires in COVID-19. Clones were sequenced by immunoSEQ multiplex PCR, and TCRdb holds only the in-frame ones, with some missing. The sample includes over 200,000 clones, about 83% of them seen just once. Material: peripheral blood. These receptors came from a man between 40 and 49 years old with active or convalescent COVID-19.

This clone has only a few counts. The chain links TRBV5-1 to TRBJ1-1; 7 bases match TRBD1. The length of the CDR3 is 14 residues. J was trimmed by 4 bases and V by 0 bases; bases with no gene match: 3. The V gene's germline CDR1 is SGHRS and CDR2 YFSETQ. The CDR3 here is CASSLADRATEAFF. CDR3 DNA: TGCGCCAGCAGCTTGGCCGACAGGGCCACTGAAGCTTTCTTT.

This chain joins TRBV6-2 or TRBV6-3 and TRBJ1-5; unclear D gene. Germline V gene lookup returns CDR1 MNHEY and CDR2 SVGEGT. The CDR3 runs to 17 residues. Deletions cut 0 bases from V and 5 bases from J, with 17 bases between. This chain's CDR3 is CASSYSLRGSGDQPQHF. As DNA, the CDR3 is TGTGCCAGCAGTTACTCGTTGCGAGGGTCCGGGGATCAGCCCCAGCATTTT.

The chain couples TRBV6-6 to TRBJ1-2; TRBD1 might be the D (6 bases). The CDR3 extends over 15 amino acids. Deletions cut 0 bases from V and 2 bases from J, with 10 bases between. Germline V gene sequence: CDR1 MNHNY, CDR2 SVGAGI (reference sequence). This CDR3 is CASSYSAGVNYGYTF. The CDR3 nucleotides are TGTGCCAGCAGTTACTCGGCAGGGGTAAACTATGGCTACACCTTC.

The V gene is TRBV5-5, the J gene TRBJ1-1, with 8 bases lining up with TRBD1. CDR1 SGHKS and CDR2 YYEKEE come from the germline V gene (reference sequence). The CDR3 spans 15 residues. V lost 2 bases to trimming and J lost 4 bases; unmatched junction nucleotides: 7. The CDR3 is CASSLYRGFSTEAFF. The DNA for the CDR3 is TGTGCCAGCAGCTTATACAGGGGGTTTAGCACTGAAGCTTTCTTT.

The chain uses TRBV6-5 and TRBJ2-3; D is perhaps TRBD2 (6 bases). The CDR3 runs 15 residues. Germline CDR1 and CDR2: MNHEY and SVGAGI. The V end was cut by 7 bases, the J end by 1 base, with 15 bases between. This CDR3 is CASKPGTGGTDTQYF. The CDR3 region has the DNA TGTGCCAGCAAGCCCGGGACGGGAGGCACAGATACGCAGTATTTT.

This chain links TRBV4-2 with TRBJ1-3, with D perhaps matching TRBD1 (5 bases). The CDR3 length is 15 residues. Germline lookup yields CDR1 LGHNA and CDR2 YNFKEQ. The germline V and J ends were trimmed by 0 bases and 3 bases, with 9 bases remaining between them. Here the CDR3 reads CASSQDTGDGNTIYF. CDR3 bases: TGTGCCAGCAGCCAAGATACGGGGGATGGAAACACCATATATTTT.

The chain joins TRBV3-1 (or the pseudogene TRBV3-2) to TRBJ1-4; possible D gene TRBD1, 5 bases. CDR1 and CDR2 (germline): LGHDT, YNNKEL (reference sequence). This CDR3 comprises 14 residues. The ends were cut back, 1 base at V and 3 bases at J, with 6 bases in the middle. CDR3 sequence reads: CASSQGGANEKLFF. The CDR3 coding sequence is TGTGCCAGCAGCCAAGGGGGGGCTAATGAAAAACTGTTTTTT.

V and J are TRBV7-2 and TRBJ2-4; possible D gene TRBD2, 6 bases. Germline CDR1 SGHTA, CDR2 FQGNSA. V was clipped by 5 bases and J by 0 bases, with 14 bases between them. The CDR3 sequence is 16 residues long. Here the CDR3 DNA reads TGTGCCAGCAGCCCCCGGGGGACCTTAGCCAAAAACATTCAGTACTTC. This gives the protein CASSPRGTLAKNIQYF.

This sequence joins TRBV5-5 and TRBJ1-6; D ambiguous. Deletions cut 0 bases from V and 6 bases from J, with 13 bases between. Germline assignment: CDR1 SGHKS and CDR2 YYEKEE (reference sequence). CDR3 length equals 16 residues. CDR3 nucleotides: TGTGCCAGCAGCTTGGCCCTGGCCGTAATTAATTCACCCCTCCACTTT. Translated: CASSLALAVINSPLHF.

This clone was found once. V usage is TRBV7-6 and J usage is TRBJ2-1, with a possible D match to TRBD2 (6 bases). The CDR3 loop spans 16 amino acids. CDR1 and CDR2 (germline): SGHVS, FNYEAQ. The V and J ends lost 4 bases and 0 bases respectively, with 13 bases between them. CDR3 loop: CASSSLAGPSYNEQFF. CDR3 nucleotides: TGTGCCAGCAGCTCCCTGGCGGGGCCCTCCTACAATGAGCAGTTCTTC.

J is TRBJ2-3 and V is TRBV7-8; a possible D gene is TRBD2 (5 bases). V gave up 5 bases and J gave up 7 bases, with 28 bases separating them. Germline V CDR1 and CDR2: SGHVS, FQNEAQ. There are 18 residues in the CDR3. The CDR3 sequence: CASSDPLLLATPRNTQYF. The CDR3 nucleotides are TGTGCCAGCAGCGATCCCCTACTCCTAGCCACCCCGAGAAATACGCAGTATTTT.

As DNA, the CDR3 is TGTGCCAGCAGGAGGACAGGGGGCTACTATGGCTACACCTTC. This encodes CASRRTGGYYGYTF. The V and J genes are TRBV6-5 and TRBJ1-2; TRBD1 matches 11 bases. V dropped 6 bases and J dropped 3; count of bases not matched to a gene: 3. The CDR3 sequence is 14 residues long. Germline CDR1 is MNHEY and CDR2 is SVGAGI.

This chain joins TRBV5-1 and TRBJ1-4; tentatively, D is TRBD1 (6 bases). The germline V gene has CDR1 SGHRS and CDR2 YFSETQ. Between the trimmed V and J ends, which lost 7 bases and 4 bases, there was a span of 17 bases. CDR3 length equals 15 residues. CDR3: CASPLKGGNNEKLFF. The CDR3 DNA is TGCGCCAGCCCCCTTAAGGGGGGGAATAATGAAAAACTGTTTTTT.

The DNA for the CDR3 is TGTGCCAGCTCACCATTTGGCGGTGGACAGGAGGAGGCCTATGGCTACACCTTC. It yields the protein CASSPFGGGQEEAYGYTF. The chain uses TRBV18 and TRBJ1-2; 7 nucleotides agree with TRBD1. The V segment lost 2 bases and the J segment 4 bases; nucleotides outside the gene matches: 16. The CDR3 totals 18 residues. Germline assignment: CDR1 KGHSH and CDR2 LQKENI.

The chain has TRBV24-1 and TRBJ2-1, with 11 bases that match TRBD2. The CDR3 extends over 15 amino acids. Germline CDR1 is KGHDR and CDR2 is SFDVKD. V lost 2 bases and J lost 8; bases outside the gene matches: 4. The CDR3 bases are TGTGCCACCAGTGATTCTAGCGGGAGGTACGATGAGCAGTTCTTC. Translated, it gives CATSDSSGRYDEQFF.

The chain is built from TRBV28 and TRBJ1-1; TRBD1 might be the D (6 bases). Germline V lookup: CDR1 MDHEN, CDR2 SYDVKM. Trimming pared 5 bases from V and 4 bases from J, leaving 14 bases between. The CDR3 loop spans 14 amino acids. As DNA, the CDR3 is TGTGCCAGCAGTGCAACAGGGTTGGGCACTGAAGCTTTCTTT. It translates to CASSATGLGTEAFF.

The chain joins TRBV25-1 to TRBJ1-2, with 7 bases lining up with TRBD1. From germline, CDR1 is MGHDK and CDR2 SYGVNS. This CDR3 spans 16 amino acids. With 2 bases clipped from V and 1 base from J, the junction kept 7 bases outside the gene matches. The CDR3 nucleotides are TGTGCCAGCAGTGAAATCGGGACAGCAAATAACTATGGCTACACCTTC. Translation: CASSEIGTANNYGYTF.